Each of the 16 T cell receptor beta chains below was sequenced from the same sample in a study of blood T cells in healthy people across ages (dated by TCRdb to about 2015). Receptor amplification or capture employed 5' RACE. The listed sequencing device is Illumina HiSeq 2500. The second PCR ran for roughly 6 to 11 cycles and used a J-beta primer mix along with a sample-barcoded 5' primer. TCRdb reworked the public reads: Q25 trimming with fastp, MiXCR clone assembly, productive beta chains retained. Identical CDR3 proteins give one entry, which carries the most common genes and DNA. The sample has about 830,000 distinct CDR3 sequences on record, 60% to 80% of them singletons. The top ten constitute roughly 25% of the sample. Sequenced sample: blood. The receptors shown here come from a young man in good health.

The sample holds one count of this clonotype. This may be a read error, as it is one base from a much larger clone. V is TRBV6-1 and J is TRBJ2-1; D possibly corresponds to TRBD1 (6 bases). Germline V CDR1 and CDR2: MNHNS, SASEGT. This CDR3 is built from 15 residues. The CDR3 here is CASSEMMGAYSEQFF. In DNA, the CDR3 is TGTGCCAGCAGTGAAATGATGGGGGCCTACAGTGAGCAGTTCTTC.

Points on this clonotype: The junction differs from germline at one of its ends, possibly a read error. The CDR3 bases are TGTGCCGGCAGCTATAGCGGGGGGCTGGATGAGCAGTTCTTC. The encoded protein is CAGSYSGGLDEQFF. The V gene is TRBV9, the J gene TRBJ2-1; the match to TRBD2 covers 10 bases. Germline V CDR1 and CDR2: SGDLS, YYNGEE. The CDR3 is 14 residues long.

A single count supports this clonotype. The chain joins TRBV2 to TRBJ2-3; D is perhaps TRBD1 (6 bases). Germline CDR1 reads SNHLY; CDR2 reads FYNNEI. The CDR3 sequence is 17 residues long. V lost 3 bases, J lost 5 bases, and 21 bases lay in between. DNA of the CDR3: TGTGCCAGCAGTGAGGGGTCAGTCGCCTTAGGGGGAGATACGCAGTATTTT. Its protein is CASSEGSVALGGDTQYF.

The J gene is TRBJ2-1, the V gene TRBV20-1; D possibly matches TRBD1 or TRBD2 (5 bases each). Trimming cost V 5 bases and J 1 base, with 12 bases left between them. The CDR3 spans 14 residues. Germline V lookup: CDR1 DFQATT, CDR2 SNEGSKA (reference sequence). The CDR3 nucleotides are TGCAGTGCTGTACGGGGCCTTTCCTACAATGAGCAGTTCTTC. Its translation: CSAVRGLSYNEQFF.

CDR3 sequence: CASSPRTGHNYGYTF. The CDR3 DNA reads TGTGCCAGCAGCCCTCGGACAGGGCACAACTATGGCTACACCTTC. The chain combines TRBV12-3 or TRBV12-4 with TRBJ1-2, with 8 positions matching TRBD1. V was pared by 6 bases and J by 2 bases, with 8 bases of the junction left unmatched. CDR3 length: 15 residues.

This chain uses TRBV7-9 with TRBJ1-5; 8 positions match TRBD1. Germline-derived CDR1 and CDR2 are SEHNR and FQNEAQ (reference sequence). The CDR3 consists of 15 residues. Germline trimming cut 4 bases from V and 2 bases from J; bases unmatched to any gene: 4. CDR3 nucleotide sequence: TGTGCCAGCAGCTATCCGGACAGGGGCAATCAGCCCCAGCATTTT. Protein sequence: CASSYPDRGNQPQHF.

The V and J genes are TRBV6-2 or TRBV6-3 and TRBJ2-3; no clear D gene. The ends were cut back, 0 bases at V and 2 bases at J, with 9 bases in the middle. Germline CDR1 MNHEY, CDR2 SVGEGT. CDR3 length: 15 amino acids. The CDR3 DNA reads TGTGCCAGCAGTTACTCCCGGTTCGCCACAGATACGCAGTATTTT. Its translation: CASSYSRFATDTQYF.

Turning to this clonotype: A read error may account for a junction end that differs from germline. The chain employs TRBV7-2 and TRBJ2-2; D may be TRBD1 (6 bases). The V gene's germline CDR1 is SGHTA and CDR2 FQGNSA. This CDR3 comprises 14 residues. CDR3 coding DNA: TGTGCCAGCAGCAGTACAGGGAACAACGGGGAGCTGTTTTTT. Protein: CASSSTGNNGELFF.

This clonotype was counted between two and nine times. This chain joins TRBV11-2 and TRBJ2-7; TRBD1 agrees at 9 bases. The germline gives CDR1 SGHAT, CDR2 FQNNGV. V shed 5 bases and J 4 bases; nucleotides not matched to a gene: 12. The CDR3 is 16 residues long. CDR3 DNA sequence: TGTGCCAGCAGCCCCCAAGACAGGGGGGAGGTGTACGAGCAGTACTTC. It specifies CASSPQDRGEVYEQYF.

The rearrangement links TRBV3-1 to TRBJ2-5; the D gene is possibly TRBD1 (6 bases). V was trimmed by 0 bases and J by 4 bases, leaving 15 bases between them. This CDR3 has 16 residues. Per the germline V gene, CDR1 is LGHDT and CDR2 is YNNKEL (reference sequence). The CDR3 sequence is CASSQDYLPRGETQYF. CDR3 DNA: TGTGCCAGCAGCCAAGATTATCTGCCCAGGGGAGAGACCCAGTACTTC.

This rearrangement joins TRBV27 to TRBJ2-3; 9 nucleotides match TRBD1. V lost 6 bases and J lost 4; bases outside the gene matches: 8. There are 15 residues in the CDR3. Germline CDR1 and CDR2: MNHEY and SMNVEV (reference sequence). CDR3: CASRTGTGRPDTQYF. CDR3 nucleotide sequence: TGTGCCAGCAGGACCGGGACAGGGAGGCCAGATACGCAGTATTTT.

The rearrangement joins TRBV7-2 to TRBJ2-5, with D maybe TRBD2 (6 bases). The CDR3 is 13 amino acids. V was shortened by 7 bases and J by 5 bases, with 14 bases between the two germline ends. Germline CDR1 is SGHTA and CDR2 is FQGNSA. CDR3 DNA: TGTGCCAGCACGCGCGGGGTGATGGAGACCCAGTACTTC. It yields the protein CASTRGVMETQYF.

This chain joins TRBV7-2 and TRBJ2-7; 8 nucleotides match TRBD2. The germline V gene encodes CDR1 SGHTA and CDR2 FQGNSA. J lost 2 bases, V lost 5 bases, and 14 bases had no gene match. The CDR3 covers 17 residues. For the CDR3, the DNA is TGTGCCAGCAGCCCCGTGAGTGCGGGGGGCCTCCCCTACGAGCAGTACTTC. Translated, it gives CASSPVSAGGLPYEQYF.

This clonotype occurred once. This sequence joins TRBV12-3 or TRBV12-4 and TRBJ1-5; maybe TRBD1 (5 bases). The CDR3 has 15 residues. Deletions cut 4 bases from V and 1 base from J, with 11 bases between. The CDR3, as DNA: TGTGCCAGCAGTTCCTGGCGGGGGAGCAATCAGCCCCAGCATTTT. As protein: CASSSWRGSNQPQHF.

This clonotype was counted many times. CDR3 residues: CASSRRLARNEQFF. The CDR3 region has the DNA TGTGCCAGCAGCCGAAGACTAGCTCGCAATGAGCAGTTCTTC. The rearrangement uses TRBV11-1 and TRBJ2-1; 7 bases line up with TRBD2. The V gene's germline CDR1 is SGHAT and CDR2 FQDESV (reference sequence). J was trimmed by 6 bases and V by 5 bases; bases with no gene match: 7. The CDR3 runs to 14 residues.

The V gene is TRBV6-1, the J gene TRBJ2-1; D not resolved. V was cut by 5 bases and J by 7 bases, with 15 bases left in between. The length of the CDR3 is 14 residues. Germline assignment: CDR1 MNHNS and CDR2 SASEGT. CDR3 residues: CASSPYGSRNEQFF. The CDR3 nucleotides read TGTGCCAGCAGTCCCTACGGCAGCAGGAATGAGCAGTTCTTC.